This T cell receptor beta chain comes out of a study of Ad26.COV2.S vaccination and SARS-CoV-2 variants. Study-wide points: Reportedly, spike-specific CD8+ and CD4+ T cell responses achieved substantial breadth once vaccination had taken place. Vaccinees and placebo recipients showed similar non-spike TCR breadth. Measurements of TCR breadth and depth may have given underestimates of the total T cell responses. Ad26.COV2.S recipients had broader spike-specific TCRs (P = 0.0014).

Assay: immunoSEQ multiplex PCR; the TCRdb copy retains only in-frame clones and omits some. The data hold 75,000 to 100,000 clones, with under 90% observed a single time. Germline V lookup: CDR1 LGHNA, CDR2 YSLEER. This CDR3 contains 17 residues. The trim removed 4 bases at V and 2 bases at J, leaving 12 bases unmatched. As for this clone: Its antigen remains unknown.

The clonotype originates from a human donor who had recovered from COVID-19. V and J are TRBV4-3 and TRBJ2-3, with TRBD2 matching over 7 bases. The sample consisted of peripheral blood, taken after recovery from COVID-19. The CDR3 here is CASSLGWGGVNTDTQYF. CDR3 bases: TGCGCCAGCAGCCTAGGTTGGGGGGGAGTAAACACAGATACGCAGTATTTT.